Listed below are T cell receptor beta chains from one sample, sequenced in a study of T cell responses to AZD1222 COVID-19 vaccine. Data came from immunoSEQ multiplex PCR; TCRdb stores just in-frame clones and leaves some out. Here the sample spans approximately 120,000 clones, around 93% being singletons. The sample in question was peripheral blood, obtained on day 0 of AZD1222 vaccination. The receptors come from an adult in good health. The CDR3 runs from the conserved cysteine through the conserved F or W. The D gene is left open where the match is weak. The size of a clone is reported for some rows only, either as once, few or many, or as a class for expanded clones.

CASSSIGRQGNYGYTF,TGTGCCAGCAGTTCTATAGGGCGACAGGGAAACTATGGCTACACCTTC,TRBD1,TRBV28,16,.,TRBJ1-2
CATRPGTSGRMDEQFF,TGTGCCACCAGACCCGGGACTAGCGGGAGGATGGATGAGCAGTTCTTC,TRBD2,TRBV24-1,16,.,TRBJ2-1
CASSQGRGLSYEQYF,TGCGCCAGCAGCCAAGGACGGGGATTATCCTACGAGCAGTACTTC,.,TRBV4-1,15,.,TRBJ2-7
CSVGQGDGGPQHF,TGCAGCGTTGGACAGGGGGATGGAGGGCCCCAGCATTTT,TRBD1,TRBV29-1,13,.,TRBJ1-5
CASSLDGNSNQPQHF,TGCGCCAGCAGCTTGGACGGAAATAGCAATCAGCCCCAGCATTTT,.,TRBV5-1,15,.,TRBJ1-5
CAASRGGAWGAEAFF,TGTGCCGCCTCAAGGGGGGGCGCCTGGGGGGCTGAAGCTTTCTTT,.,TRBV27,15,.,TRBJ1-1
CASSQGQYQPQHF,TGTGCCAGCAGCCAGGGACAGTATCAGCCCCAGCATTTT,TRBD1,TRBV7-8,13,.,TRBJ1-5
CASSYDTTNTEAFF,TGTGCCAGCAGTTACGACACTACGAACACTGAAGCTTTCTTT,.,TRBV6-5,14,.,TRBJ1-1
CASRDAGSAGELFF,TGTGCCAGCAGGGACGCCGGCTCCGCCGGGGAGCTGTTTTTT,.,TRBV6-6,14,.,TRBJ2-2
CASSLTRINEAFF,TGCGCCAGCAGCTTGACCAGAATCAATGAAGCTTTCTTT,.,TRBV5-1,13,.,TRBJ1-1
CASSMMGADTEAFF,TGTGCCAGTAGTATGATGGGGGCGGACACTGAAGCTTTCTTT,.,TRBV19,14,.,TRBJ1-1
CADAGGVNQPQHF,TGTGCCGACGCGGGGGGAGTCAATCAGCCCCAGCATTTT,.,TRBV7-8,13,.,TRBJ1-5
CASSLVGSGGTYGYTF,TGCGCCAGCAGCTTGGTCGGCAGCGGGGGCACCTATGGCTACACCTTC,.,TRBV5-1,16,.,TRBJ1-2
CASSVRDTGSYNEQFF,TGTGCCAGCAGCGTCCGCGACACCGGCTCCTACAATGAGCAGTTCTTC,.,TRBV11-3,16,.,TRBJ2-1
CASTRMIQLGGYTF,TGTGCCAGTACTCGGATGATTCAACTCGGGGGCTACACCTTC,.,TRBV19,14,once,TRBJ1-2
CASRIDSRHGYTF,TGTGCCAGCAGGATAGACAGTAGGCATGGCTACACCTTC,.,TRBV28,13,.,TRBJ1-2
CASSTASGDTYEQYF,TGTGCCAGCAGCACCGCTAGCGGGGACACCTACGAGCAGTACTTC,TRBD2,TRBV4-2,15,.,TRBJ2-7
CASSLFLILETEETQYF,TGTGCCAGCAGTTTATTTCTAATCCTCGAGACAGAAGAGACCCAGTACTTC,.,TRBV27,17,.,TRBJ2-5
CASSFGGIYGYTF,TGTGCCAGCAGTTTCGGGGGGATCTATGGCTACACCTTC,.,TRBV6-5,13,.,TRBJ1-2
CASSEGTSGETQYF,TGTGCCAGCAGTGAAGGGACTAGCGGGGAGACCCAGTACTTC,TRBD2,TRBV6-1,14,.,TRBJ2-5
CASSLSAGGSGNTIYF,TGTGCCAGCTCACTTTCGGCAGGGGGTTCTGGAAACACCATATATTTT,TRBD1,TRBV18,16,.,TRBJ1-3
CASSIGQGLNYGYTF,TGTGCCAGTAGTATAGGACAGGGGCTTAACTATGGCTACACCTTC,TRBD1,TRBV19,15,.,TRBJ1-2
CASSVGQLSSYNSPLHF,TGTGCCAGCAGTGTAGGGCAGTTGAGCTCCTATAATTCACCCCTCCACTTT,.,TRBV2,17,.,TRBJ1-6
CASSLAGVHSGNTIYF,TGTGCCAGCAGTTTAGCAGGGGTCCACTCTGGAAACACCATATATTTT,.,TRBV28,16,.,TRBJ1-3
CASSFLGATNEKLFF,TGTGCCAGCAGCTTCTTGGGGGCAACTAATGAAAAACTGTTTTTT,.,TRBV11-2,15,.,TRBJ1-4
CSVQTSGRTDTQYF,TGCAGCGTCCAAACTAGCGGGAGAACAGATACGCAGTATTTT,TRBD2,TRBV29-1,14,few,TRBJ2-3
CATSGPSYNEQFF,TGTGCCACCTCGGGGCCTTCCTACAATGAGCAGTTCTTC,.,TRBV19,13,.,TRBJ2-1
CASSPEPAGDYGYTF,TGTGCCAGCAGCCCAGAGCCCGCCGGAGACTATGGCTACACCTTC,.,TRBV4-2,15,.,TRBJ1-2
CASSPPGSLEKLFF,TGTGCCAGCAGTCCCCCGGGCAGTCTGGAAAAACTGTTTTTT,.,TRBV28,14,few,TRBJ1-4
CAWSVSYNSPLHF,TGTGCCTGGAGTGTCTCCTATAATTCACCCCTCCACTTT,.,TRBV30,13,.,TRBJ1-6